What follows describes a single TCR beta chain. There is no known antigen for this receptor. No qualities accompany the bases; no much larger clone lies one base away. The protocol used for the library was the immunoSEQ multiplex PCR assay. This immuneACCESS table, as held by TCRdb, lists in-frame sequences with V and J called but not all clones. Of the missing ones, under half trace to an unresolved V gene in checked studies; the others have no known cause. The sample has a few thousand clones on record, around 90% of them singletons. The ten largest clonotypes hold less than 3.5% of the sample. These data come from a study of chemoradiotherapy in HPV16-positive cancers (dated by TCRdb to between 2021 and 2024). About the full investigation: Candidate HPV-specific T-cell clones and common TCR motifs were defined by functional T-cell assays performed on cells from two HPV16-positive patients. The study set out to ask whether T-cell immunity against the HPV oncoproteins E6 and E7 changes over the course of chemoradiotherapy and whether that immunity affects survival. The candidate HPV-specific TCRs and motifs were subsequently tracked in TCR repertoires obtained from about 79 patients with HPV-related cancers.

Points the paper makes about the study in general: Among HPV16-positive patients, expansion of HPV-responsive T cells during chemoradiotherapy was associated with better recurrence-free survival. Expansion of candidate HPV-specific clones and E7-related TCR motifs was observed in the tumor microenvironment during treatment, whereas no such expansion was observed for non-HPV-specific T cells. Only a couple of HPV16-positive patients were used to derive the functional definition of HPV-specific T cells, and the survival association was reported for HPV16-positive patients.

Because repertoires were sampled repeatedly during chemoradiotherapy, clonal expansion in the tumor microenvironment could be followed. Here V drops 7 bases and J drops 3 bases, and the junction holds 6 bases not matched to any gene. The CDR3 goes from the cysteine to the phenylalanine over 13 residues. Just the 39-base CDR3 DNA is kept, in frame starting at base 1. CDR1 and CDR2, per the germline V gene, are MDHEN and SYDVKM. Sequencing was performed on tumor tissue, taken from a patient who underwent chemoradiotherapy. Rearrangement joined TRBV28 to TRBJ2-7; 7 central nucleotides agree with TRBD1. The receptor comes from a human donor with HPV-associated anogenital cancer. The nucleotides are TGTGCCAGCACCATCGACAGGGACTACGAGCAGTACTTC. Its protein product is CASTIDRDYEQYF. Supplemented by the reference TRBV28 and TRBJ2-7 proteins around the CDR3, the complete variable domain is DVKVTQSSRYLVKRTGEKVFLECVQDMDHENMFWYRQDPGLGLRLIYFSYDVKMKEKGDIPEGYSVSREKKERFSLILESASTNQTSMYLCASTIDRDYEQYFGPGTRLTVT.